This T cell receptor beta chain was found in a study of blood T cell repertoires in COVID-19. Overall study: Italy, Spain and the United States were the sources of the convalescent and acute COVID-19 samples. In each case, the material was cDNA or gDNA derived from T cells, B-cell-depleted T cells, or PBMCs.

As handled by the study authors: Using reference gene primer amplification, nucleated cell counts were estimated. Repertoires were generated with immunoSEQ multiplex PCR, while TCRdb's copy carries only in-frame clones and drops some. The V and J calls and clone size were taken over from that table, and D and trimming were inferred from the DNA. The sample includes about 190,000 clones, roughly 89% of them seen just once. V gave up 10 bases and J gave up 0 bases, with 12 bases separating them. Germline lookup yields CDR1 MNHEY and CDR2 SVGAGI. CDR3 length: 13 amino acids. This clone has just one count.

The sample comprised peripheral blood. This sequence was found in a man between 35 and 55 years old with acute or convalescent COVID-19. V usage is TRBV6-5 and J usage is TRBJ1-1; D gene uncertain. The CDR3 reads CATAAVMNTEAFF. DNA of the CDR3: TGTGCCACAGCGGCCGTTATGAACACTGAAGCTTTCTTT.